The 31 T cell receptor beta chains presented below share a single source sample, sequenced in a study of blood T cell repertoires in COVID-19. Using immunoSEQ multiplex PCR, the repertoire was profiled, and TCRdb retains in-frame clones only, with some absent. The sample contains 90,000 to 100,000 clones, roughly 87% of which appear only once. Input material: peripheral blood. The receptors were sampled from a woman aged 55-69 years with COVID-19, enrolled during active disease.

The rearrangement links TRBV5-1 to TRBJ2-2; a weak D match, TRBD1 (6 bases). This CDR3 region has 15 residues. V was pared by 4 bases and J by 0 bases, with 10 bases between. Germline CDR1 SGHRS, CDR2 YFSETQ. The CDR3 nucleotides read TGCGCCAGCAGCGAGGGACACTCGAACACCGGGGAGCTGTTTTTT. This translates into CASSEGHSNTGELFF.

The gene calls are TRBV5-1 and TRBJ2-2, with 9 bases fitting TRBD1. With V trimmed by 1 base and J by 3 bases, 1 base remained unmatched. The CDR3 spans 15 residues. Germline lookup yields CDR1 SGHRS and CDR2 YFSETQ. The DNA of the CDR3 is TGCGCCAGCAGCTTGAGACAGGGGGACACCGGGGAGCTGTTTTTT. Translated: CASSLRQGDTGELFF.

The chain uses TRBV4-3 and TRBJ1-6; D perhaps matches TRBD1 (5 bases). This CDR3 region has 16 residues. V lost 0 bases to trimming and J lost 9 bases, with 15 bases between them. Per the germline V gene, CDR1 is LGHNA and CDR2 is YSLEER. The CDR3 nucleotides read TGCGCCAGCAGCCAAGATAAACAGTACGGGGGTTCACCCCTCCACTTT. It is translated as CASSQDKQYGGSPLHF.

V is TRBV7-2 and J is TRBJ2-5; TRBD1 matches at 9 bases. The CDR3 has 14 amino acids. Germline assignment: CDR1 SGHTA and CDR2 FQGNSA. Trimming at V came to 5 bases and at J to 5 bases, leaving 6 bases not matched to a gene. The CDR3 is CASSATGGDETQYF. CDR3 bases: TGTGCCAGCAGCGCGACAGGGGGGGACGAGACCCAGTACTTC.

The CDR3 loop reads CASSRGGAGEKLFF. In nucleotides, the CDR3 is TGTGCCAGCTCGAGAGGGGGCGCCGGTGAAAAACTGTTTTTT. The V call is TRBV18, the J call TRBJ1-4, with 7 nucleotides matching TRBD1. The CDR3 spans 14 residues. Trimming cost V 6 bases and J 7 bases; bases outside gene matches: 8. Per the germline V gene, CDR1 is KGHSH and CDR2 is LQKENI.

The chain joins TRBV18 to TRBJ1-5, with TRBD1 as a possible D gene (5 bases). The germline V and J ends were trimmed by 3 bases and 1 base, with 13 bases remaining between them. This CDR3 has 16 amino acids. CDR1 is KGHSH and CDR2 is LQKENI in the germline V gene. The CDR3 loop reads CASSPGEGMSNQPQHF. CDR3 nucleotides: TGTGCCAGCTCACCGGGGGAGGGTATGAGCAATCAGCCCCAGCATTTT.

This clone was seen only a few times. The chain joins TRBV6-6 to TRBJ2-7, with D uncertain. This CDR3 spans 12 amino acids. Trimming shortened V by 2 bases and J by 7 bases, and 9 bases separated the two germline ends. CDR1 is MNHNY, CDR2 SVGAGI, per germline (reference sequence). The CDR3 DNA reads as TGTGCCAGCAGTTACGCGGCTCGGGAGCAGTACTTC. This encodes CASSYAAREQYF.

This chain uses TRBV27 with TRBJ1-2; D is perhaps TRBD1 (6 bases). V was shortened by 2 bases and J by 4 bases, with 14 bases between the two germline ends. CDR1 and CDR2 from the germline V gene are MNHEY and SMNVEV (reference sequence). The CDR3 covers 15 residues. The CDR3 reads CASSLRGGGIYGYTF. CDR3 sequence (DNA): TGTGCCAGCAGTTTAAGGGGGGGAGGTATCTATGGCTACACCTTC.

The chain carries TRBV5-1 and TRBJ2-7; tentative D call: TRBD1 (6 bases). Germline V gene lookup returns CDR1 SGHRS and CDR2 YFSETQ. This CDR3 is built from 12 residues. Trimming stripped 4 bases from V and 4 bases from J, with 9 bases between. CDR3 sequence reads: CASSKDSYEQYF. The CDR3 DNA reads as TGCGCCAGCAGCAAGGACAGTTACGAGCAGTACTTC. The full variable domain, completed using reference TRBV5-1 and TRBJ2-7, is KAGVTQTPRYLIKTRGQQVTLSCSPISGHRSVSWYQQTPGQGLQFLFEYFSETQRNKGNFPGRFSGRQFSNSRSEMNVSTLELGDSALYLCASSKDSYEQYFGPGTRLTVT.

The V call is TRBV4-3, the J call TRBJ2-5, with a tentative D call TRBD2 (5 bases). The V end was cut by 1 base, the J end by 7 bases, with 16 bases between. CDR3 length: 15 amino acids. Germline V gene lookup returns CDR1 LGHNA and CDR2 YSLEER. The DNA for the CDR3 is TGCGCCAGCAGCCAAGGTGGCGGGCCCCGGGGGACCCAGTACTTC. Translation: CASSQGGGPRGTQYF.

The genes are TRBV18 and TRBJ1-2, with D perhaps matching TRBD1 (6 bases). V lost 2 bases to trimming and J lost 3 bases, with 16 bases between them. CDR1 is KGHSH and CDR2 is LQKENI in the germline V gene. There are 16 residues in the CDR3. CDR3 bases: TGTGCCAGCTCACCAATGGGCGCGGGGGCCTACTATGGCTACACCTTC. This codes for CASSPMGAGAYYGYTF.

The CDR3 DNA is TGTGCCAGCAGCCCCGGACAGGGTATGAACACTGAAGCTTTCTTT. This gives the protein CASSPGQGMNTEAFF. This chain joins TRBV11-3 and TRBJ1-1; 8 bases match TRBD1. This CDR3 contains 15 residues. V lost 5 bases to trimming and J lost 0 bases; unmatched junction nucleotides: 5. Germline V CDR1 and CDR2: SGHNT, YENEEA.

This clone was observed a handful of times. The chain employs TRBV19 and TRBJ2-7, with D perhaps TRBD1 (6 bases). CDR1 LNHDA and CDR2 SQIVND come from the germline V gene (reference sequence). CDR3 length equals 12 residues. V was shortened by 5 bases and J by 4 bases, with 9 bases between the two germline ends. CDR3 in amino acids: CASSQQGYEQYF. For the CDR3, the DNA is TGTGCCAGTAGTCAACAGGGTTACGAGCAGTACTTC.

The chain recombines TRBV6-1 with TRBJ1-6; 7 bases agree with TRBD1. The CDR3 is made up of 16 amino acids. CDR1 is MNHNS and CDR2 is SASEGT in the germline V gene. V dropped 3 bases and J dropped 10; count of bases not matched to a gene: 12. The CDR3 DNA reads TGTGCCAGCAGTGACAAGGGACAGCTCCGAGTCTCACCCCTCCACTTT. Residues: CASSDKGQLRVSPLHF.

This chain uses TRBV4-2 with TRBJ1-2; D gene ambiguous. CDR1 is LGHNA and CDR2 is YNFKEQ in the germline V gene. The germline V and J ends were trimmed by 0 bases and 0 bases, with 8 bases remaining between them. The CDR3 contains 15 residues. The CDR3 loop is CASSQEGGTNYGYTF. In DNA form, the CDR3 reads TGTGCCAGCAGCCAAGAGGGCGGGACTAACTATGGCTACACCTTC.

The chain couples TRBV10-3 to TRBJ1-4; no reliable D call. Trimming took 3 bases from V and 11 from J, leaving 10 bases between them. The CDR3 extends over 12 amino acids. Germline CDR1 ENHRY, CDR2 SYGVKD. The CDR3 bases are TGTGCCATCAGTGATTCAGGCGGGAAACTGTTTTTT. Its translation is CAISDSGGKLFF.

CDR3 DNA: TGTGCCAGCTCACCAGGCGGTGGTAACTATGGCTACACCTTC. The encoded protein is CASSPGGGNYGYTF. The chain carries TRBV18 and TRBJ1-2; D is ambiguous. Germline V gene lookup returns CDR1 KGHSH and CDR2 LQKENI. CDR3 length: 14 amino acids. Trimming took off 2 bases at V and 1 base at J, with 8 bases between the two ends.

CDR3 region: CASSLVAGDEQYF. As DNA, the CDR3 is TGTGCCAGCAGCTTAGTAGCGGGGGACGAGCAGTACTTC. The gene calls are TRBV7-9 and TRBJ2-7, with TRBD2 identical over 9 bases. After removal of 1 base from V and 5 bases from J, the junction contained 0 bases not matched to a gene. The CDR3 is 13 residues long. CDR1 SEHNR and CDR2 FQNEAQ come from the germline V gene (reference sequence). The variable domain in full, completed from reference TRBV7-9 and TRBJ2-7, reads DTGVSQNPRHKITKRGQNVTFRCDPISEHNRLYWYRQTLGQGPEFLTYFQNEAQLEKSRLLSDRFSAERPKGSFSTLEIQRTEQGDSAMYLCASSLVAGDEQYFGPGTRLTVT.

This clone has just a few counts. The V call is TRBV23-1, the J call TRBJ1-1, with D tentatively TRBD1 (6 bases). TRBV23-1 is designated an ORF whose function remains uncertain. V shed 7 bases and J shed 6 bases, with 18 bases lying between them. The CDR3 is 14 amino acids. The CDR3 bases are TGCGCCAGCACCCCTTCACACAGGGTTGCTGAAGCTTTCTTT. Its protein is CASTPSHRVAEAFF.

V and J are TRBV5-1 and TRBJ2-4; 11 positions match TRBD2. Germline V gene lookup returns CDR1 SGHRS and CDR2 YFSETQ. The J segment lost 2 bases and the V segment lost 3 bases, leaving 7 bases of the junction unmatched. The CDR3 runs to 17 residues. DNA for the CDR3: TGCGCCAGCAGCTCCCTAGCGGGGGGCGGTTCCAAAAACATTCAGTACTTC. Its protein is CASSSLAGGGSKNIQYF.

The chain recombines TRBV27 with TRBJ1-2; 7 bases line up with TRBD1. The CDR3 totals 14 residues. Per the germline V gene, CDR1 is MNHEY and CDR2 is SMNVEV (reference sequence). J was trimmed by 3 bases and V by 6 bases; bases with no gene match: 7. CDR3 in DNA: TGTGCCAGCAGATCGACAGGGAAGTACTATGGCTACACCTTC. Translation: CASRSTGKYYGYTF.

In this sample, this clone turned up a few times. In DNA form, the CDR3 reads TGTGCCAGCAGCCAAGATTCGGATCAGCCCCAGCATTTT. This encodes CASSQDSDQPQHF. The J gene is TRBJ1-5, the V gene TRBV14; D remains unclear. Germline V gene data show CDR1 as SGHDN and CDR2 as FVKESK. The CDR3 length is 13 residues. Deletions cut 0 bases from V and 5 bases from J, with 5 bases between. The full variable domain, with the rest looked up from reference TRBV14 and TRBJ1-5, is EAGVTQFPSHSVIEKGQTVTLRCDPISGHDNLYWYRRVMGKEIKFLLHFVKESKQDESGMPNNRFLAERTGGTYSTLKVQPAELEDSGVYFCASSQDSDQPQHFGDGTRLSIL.

CDR3 loop: CASSVSGTSGLRSYEQYF. The CDR3 DNA follows: TGCGCCAGCAGCGTATCCGGGACTAGCGGTCTTCGCTCCTACGAGCAGTACTTC. V gene TRBV5-1 combines with J gene TRBJ2-7, with 11 bases identical to TRBD2. The CDR3 totals 18 residues. Germline loops: CDR1 SGHRS, CDR2 YFSETQ. Trimming cost V 4 bases and J 0 bases; bases outside gene matches: 12.

The chain employs TRBV4-3 and TRBJ1-6, with a tentative D call TRBD1 (6 bases). The V gene's germline CDR1 is LGHNA and CDR2 YSLEER. The length of the CDR3 is 16 residues. The V and J ends lost 1 base and 7 bases respectively, with 14 bases between them. CDR3 protein: CASSQVPGQTNSPLHF. The CDR3, as DNA: TGCGCCAGCAGCCAAGTCCCGGGACAAACCAATTCACCCCTCCACTTT.

J is TRBJ2-1 and V is TRBV11-2; a possible D gene is TRBD2 (5 bases). V was clipped by 4 bases and J by 5 bases, with 9 bases between them. Per the germline V gene, CDR1 is SGHAT and CDR2 is FQNNGV. The CDR3 spans 13 residues. The CDR3 spells CASSSQRNNEQFF. The CDR3 bases are TGTGCCAGCAGCTCCCAGCGGAACAATGAGCAGTTCTTC.

The chain recombines TRBV2 with TRBJ1-2; TRBD1 aligns across 9 bases. V lost 5 bases, J lost 5 bases, and 3 bases stayed unmatched. The germline gives CDR1 SNHLY, CDR2 FYNNEI. The CDR3 totals 13 residues. The DNA for the CDR3 is TGTGCCAGCAGTATAGGGACAGGGTATGGCTACACCTTC. It is translated as CASSIGTGYGYTF.

J is TRBJ2-7 and V is TRBV4-2; TRBD2 matches 9 bases. Germline V gives CDR1 LGHNA, CDR2 YNFKEQ. The CDR3 runs 15 residues. Losses at the gene ends were 0 bases for V and 3 bases for J; bases not matched to a gene: 3. CDR3 coding DNA: TGTGCCAGCAGCCAAGACGAGACTAGCGGCTACGAGCAGTACTTC. It is translated as CASSQDETSGYEQYF.

The chain uses TRBV6-4 and TRBJ2-7; TRBD1 matches 9 bases. V lost 1 base and J lost 1; bases outside the gene matches: 5. The length of the CDR3 is 16 residues. Germline lookup yields CDR1 MRHNA and CDR2 SNTAGT. The CDR3 here is CASSDWDRDASYEQYF. CDR3 nucleotides: TGTGCCAGCAGTGACTGGGACAGGGATGCGTCCTACGAGCAGTACTTC.

The V and J genes are TRBV4-1 and TRBJ2-7, with 8 bases identical to TRBD2. Germline loops: CDR1 MGHRA, CDR2 YSYEKL. Losses at the gene ends were 1 base for V and 5 bases for J; bases not matched to a gene: 4. This CDR3 contains 14 residues. The CDR3, as DNA: TGCGCCAGCAGCCAAGTCGGCGGGGGGAACGAGCAGTACTTC. It encodes CASSQVGGGNEQYF.

The chain joins TRBV19 to TRBJ1-3; 7 bases match TRBD1. There are 15 residues in the CDR3. V was clipped by 8 bases and J by 4 bases; unmatched bases: 11. The germline V gene has CDR1 LNHDA and CDR2 SQIVND (reference sequence). CDR3 amino acids: CASGNIQGRGNTIYF. DNA for the CDR3: TGTGCCAGTGGGAACATACAGGGGAGGGGAAACACCATATATTTT.

V is TRBV2 and J is TRBJ1-5, with 8 bases aligning to TRBD1. The CDR3 is 14 amino acids. The V segment lost 6 bases and the J segment 5 bases; nucleotides outside the gene matches: 6. Per the germline V gene, CDR1 is SNHLY and CDR2 is FYNNEI. The CDR3 loop is CASRQATGDQPQHF. The CDR3 region has the DNA TGTGCCAGCAGACAAGCGACAGGGGATCAGCCCCAGCATTTT.